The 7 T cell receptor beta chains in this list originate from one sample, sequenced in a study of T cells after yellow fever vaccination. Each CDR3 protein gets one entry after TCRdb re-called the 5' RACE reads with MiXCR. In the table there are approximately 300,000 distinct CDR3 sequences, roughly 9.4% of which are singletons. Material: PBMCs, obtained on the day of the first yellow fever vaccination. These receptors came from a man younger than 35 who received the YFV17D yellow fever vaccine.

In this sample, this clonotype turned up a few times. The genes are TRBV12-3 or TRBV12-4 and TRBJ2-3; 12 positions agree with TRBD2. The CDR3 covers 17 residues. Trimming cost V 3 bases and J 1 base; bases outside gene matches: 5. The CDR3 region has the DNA TGTGCCAGCAGTTTGCTAGCGGGGGGGCCGGGCACAGATACGCAGTATTTT. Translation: CASSLLAGGPGTDTQYF.

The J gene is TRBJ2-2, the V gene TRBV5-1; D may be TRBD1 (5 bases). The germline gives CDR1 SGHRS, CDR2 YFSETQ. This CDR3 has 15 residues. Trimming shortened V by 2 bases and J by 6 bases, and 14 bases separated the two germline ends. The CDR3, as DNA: TGCGCCAGCAGCTTCAGGGTCGGTGGATCCGGGGAGCTGTTTTTT. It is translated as CASSFRVGGSGELFF.

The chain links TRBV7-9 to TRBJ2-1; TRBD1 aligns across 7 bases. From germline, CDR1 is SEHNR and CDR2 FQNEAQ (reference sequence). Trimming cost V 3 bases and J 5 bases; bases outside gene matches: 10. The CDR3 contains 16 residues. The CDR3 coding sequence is TGTGCCAGCAGCTTCACCGGAATCAGGGGGAACAATGAGCAGTTCTTC. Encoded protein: CASSFTGIRGNNEQFF.

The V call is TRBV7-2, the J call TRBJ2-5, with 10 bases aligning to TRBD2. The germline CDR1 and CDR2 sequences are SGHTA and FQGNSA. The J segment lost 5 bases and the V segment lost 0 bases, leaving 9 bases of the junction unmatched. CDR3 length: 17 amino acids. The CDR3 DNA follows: TGTGCCAGCAGCTTAGCCCCCGCTAGCGGGGGTCAGGAGACCCAGTACTTC. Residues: CASSLAPASGGQETQYF.

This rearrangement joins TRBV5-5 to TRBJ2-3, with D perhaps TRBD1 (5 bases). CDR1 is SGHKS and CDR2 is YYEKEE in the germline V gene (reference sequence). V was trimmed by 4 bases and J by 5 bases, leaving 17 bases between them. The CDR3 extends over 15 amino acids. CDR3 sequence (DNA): TGTGCCAGCAGCCCATGGCAGGGTTCCAAAGATACGCAGTATTTT. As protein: CASSPWQGSKDTQYF.

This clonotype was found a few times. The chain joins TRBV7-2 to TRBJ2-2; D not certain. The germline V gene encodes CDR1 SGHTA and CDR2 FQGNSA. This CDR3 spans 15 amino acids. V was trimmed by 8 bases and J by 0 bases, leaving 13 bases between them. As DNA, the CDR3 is TGTGCCAGCCGGGTTGGTCCACCGAACACCGGGGAGCTGTTTTTT. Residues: CASRVGPPNTGELFF.

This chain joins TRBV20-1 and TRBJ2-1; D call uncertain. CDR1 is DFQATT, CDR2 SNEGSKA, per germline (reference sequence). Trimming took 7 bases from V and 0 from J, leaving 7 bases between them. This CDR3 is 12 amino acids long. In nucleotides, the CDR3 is TGCAGTGAAAGTGGCTCCTACAATGAGCAGTTCTTC. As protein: CSESGSYNEQFF.